This TCR beta chain was profiled in a study of cytotoxic CD8 clonotypes in ibrutinib-treated CLL. About the study: Partial responses totalled roughly 25 and complete responses 2; after median roughly 64 months, 14 remained remitted and around twelve progressed.

Measured with immunoSEQ multiplex PCR; TCRdb has only the in-frame clones, and not every one. The top ten clones hold 7.5% to 8% of a sample with around 70,000 clones, more than 75% of them seen once. This clone showed up just a few times. CDR1 and CDR2 from the germline V gene are SNHLY and FYNNEI. The CDR3 has 17 residues. V shed 6 bases, J shed 4 bases, and the junction held 12 bases outside the gene matches. PBMCs that had been cryopreserved were the source of 2 to 2.5 micrograms of genomic DNA for TCR beta libraries. The sequences come from PBMCs, collected at disease progression, from a patient treated with ibrutinib. The V gene is TRBV2, the J gene TRBJ1-3; 10 bases line up with TRBD1. The clonotype was recovered from a human donor with chronic lymphocytic leukemia. The CDR3 loop reads CASRRFGTGEFGNTIYF. The CDR3 DNA is TGTGCCAGCAGAAGATTCGGGACAGGGGAATTCGGAAACACCATATATTTT.